What follows is one T cell receptor beta chain and its context. Its antigen is as yet unknown. The data originate from a study of T cells in women clearing cervical HPV infection. Whole-study context: HLA type stays a possible confounder, typing being limited.

General observations from the study: Richness plus V gene abundances separated cases from controls with AUC roughly 0.83.

The assay was immunoSEQ multiplex PCR, and TCRdb's table has in-frame clones only and misses some. The repertoire table contains fewer than 30,000 clones. This TCR came from a woman aged 18 to 75 with a cervical HPV16 infection that either progressed to CIN3+ or cleared (not recorded which). Sequencing was performed on blood buffy coat.

The CDR3 is CSAVGLAGAGDTQYF. The part of the CDR3 DNA that was read is TGCAGTGCTGTGGGACTAGCGGGAGCGGGAGATACG. The rearrangement links TRBV20-1 to TRBJ2-3; 14 bases line up with TRBD2. The read stops 3 residues short of the end of the CDR3; the missing end is completed from the germline J gene. Trimming took 5 bases from V and 5 from J; bases not matched to a gene: 6. Germline lookup yields CDR1 DFQATT and CDR2 SNEGSKA (reference sequence). The length of the CDR3 is 15 residues.